This TCR beta chain stems from a study of T cells in Graves' hyperthyroidism and ophthalmopathy. CDR1 and CDR2 (germline): GTSNPN, SVGIG (reference sequence). J lost 5 bases, V lost 2 bases, and 4 bases had no gene match. The CDR3 is made up of 14 amino acids. Clinicians diagnosed patients from clinical symptoms, serum thyroxine and TRAb, thyroid ultrasound and orbital computed tomography. The authors took PBMCs from 10 ml fresh peripheral blood. RNA transcripts provided the source from which TCR beta CDR3 regions were amplified. When the TCR CDR3 underwent first-round RT-PCR, the HTBI primer set was used. A single record per CDR3 protein comes from TCRdb applying MiXCR to the multiplex PCR reads. The sample lists about 420,000 distinct CDR3 sequences; 15% to 19% were seen once.

The rearrangement uses TRBV30 and TRBJ2-3; 10 nucleotides line up with TRBD1. Specimen: blood. This sequence originates from a woman between 18 and 29 years old with Graves' hyperthyroidism. Here the CDR3 reads CAWSRGTGEDTQYF. The CDR3, as DNA: TGTGCCTGGAGTAGAGGGACAGGGGAAGATACGCAGTATTTT.